The T cell receptor beta chain described here comes from a study of glioma-infiltrating T cells listed by TCRdb under 2016. Regarding the study in general: The study sequenced TCR alpha- and beta-chain repertoires from glioma tissue, from non-neoplastic brain tissue and from matched peripheral blood mononuclear cells. Three low-grade glioma patients, seven to nine primary glioblastoma patients, and three non-glioma patients who contributed non-neoplastic brain tissue made up the paired cohort. To measure how far tissue and blood T-cell populations diverged, each tissue-infiltrating repertoire was compared against the peripheral blood repertoire of the same patient.

This clonotype is classified as medium-sized (0.01 to 0.1%). Its binding antigen is unknown. Base quality data are lacking; no much larger clone is found one base away. The full study reports these points: Group comparisons rested on small numbers: three non-neoplastic, three low-grade glioma and several glioblastoma patients. Only a very small number of CDR3 sequences turned up in both tissue and blood, a result put down to high CDR3 diversity combined with limited sampling. In non-neoplastic patients, VJ-independent divergence between tissue and blood fell below expectation, whereas in all gliomas, and especially in low-grade gliomas, the divergence rose above expectation.

TCR alpha and beta CDR3 regions were amplified with the iRepertoire nested amplicon-rescue multiplex PCR (arm-PCR) platform from RNA. One-step reverse transcription and amplification used about 95-400 ng of tissue mRNA or PBMC total RNA as input. Following bead purification, Illumina adapters were added by a secondary multiplex PCR, and libraries between 200 and 400 bp were gel-purified. Libraries carried internal 6-nucleotide barcodes used for demultiplexing. Libraries were sequenced on an Illumina MiSeq with 2x220 or 2x250 nucleotide paired-end reads. Concerning the study's data processing: Paired reads were merged with FLASH 1.2.11 and aligned to the GRCh37 human genome with BWA-MEM before extracting TRA and TRB reads. An IMGT-derived reference of cassette sequences and CDR3 motifs, with pseudogenes included, was used for V and J assignment. Reads were translated in three frames, and productive CDR3s were defined as those with a C...FGXG motif and no stop codons. Unique combinations of V-J cassette pair and CDR3 amino acid sequence were defined as clonotypes. Hamming distance filtering was applied to reads, with thresholds set by the sequence error rate of each sample in mapped regions. In TCRdb, the public reads were trimmed at Q25 with fastp and aligned with MiXCR, with productive beta chains retained. Every CDR3 protein is listed once, alongside the most common genes and DNA of its rows. None of the V and J calls come from the authors' own analysis; TCRdb made them. Within this sample are about 3,000 distinct CDR3 sequences, with 15% to 20% of them counted one time only. The ten most abundant clones make up around 50% of the sample.

Sequences were obtained from glioma tissue, nonneoplastic brain tissue, or PBMCs (not recorded which). This TCR derives from a human donor with low-grade glioma or glioblastoma, undergoing nonglioma brain surgery, or in good health (not recorded which).

The DNA is as follows: TGTGCCAGCAGTTGGGGACAGGGGAGTGAGCAGTTCTTC. Its amino acids are CASSWGQGSEQFF. Rearrangement joined TRBV27 to TRBJ2-1; a stretch of 10 junction bases matches TRBD1. CDR1 and CDR2, per the germline V gene (reference sequence), are MNHEY and SMNVEV. There are 13 amino acids in the CDR3, from cysteine to phenylalanine inclusive. Solely the CDR3 DNA is kept, with 39 bases framed from the first base. Germline trimming: 4 bases from V, 9 bases from J; junction bases outside gene matches: 3.